Listed below are T cell receptor beta chains from one sample, sequenced in a study of CD8+ T cells in alopecia areata. Using immunoSEQ multiplex PCR, the repertoire was profiled, and TCRdb retains in-frame clones only, with some absent. The data contain tens of thousands of clones, 50% to 75% of them seen just once; the ten biggest clones take up around a sixth. The specimen was CD8+ T cells sorted from blood, collected at week 0. These receptors all come from a human donor with alopecia areata. CDR3s include the opening cysteine and the closing phenylalanine or tryptophan. D genes are given only for firm matches. Part of the rows lack a size; the others show once, few, many or a class for expanded clones.

CDR3 DNA | CDR3 protein | V gene | clone size | J gene | D gene
TGTGCCAGCAGCGTTAGTTGGGGTACCCAAGAGACCCAGTACTTC | CASSVSWGTQETQYF | TRBV9 | NA | TRBJ2-5 | NA
TGTGCCAGCAGCCCTGGGGGCTCCAGTGGGGCCTATGGCTACACCTTC | CASSPGGSSGAYGYTF | TRBV14 | NA | TRBJ1-2 | NA
TGCAGCGTTGAGGTCGCCGTGACAGGGGGCGGCCGAACTAATGAAAAACTGTTTTTT | CSVEVAVTGGGRTNEKLFF | TRBV29-1 | NA | TRBJ1-4 | TRBD1
TGTGCCAGCAGTTCTCATACAGGAAGTTATGGCTACACCTTC | CASSSHTGSYGYTF | TRBV27 | NA | TRBJ1-2 | NA
TGCGCCAGCAGCCAAGAAATTTGGGAGGGGGCCGTTAATGGCTACACCTTC | CASSQEIWEGAVNGYTF | TRBV4-3 | NA | TRBJ1-2 | TRBD1
TGTGCCAGCAGCTTACAGGGGGTCGCGGAAGCTTTCTTT | CASSLQGVAEAFF | TRBV5-4 | NA | TRBJ1-1 | TRBD1
TGTGCCAGCAGTGGAGATGACACCGGGGAGCTGTTTTTT | CASSGDDTGELFF | TRBV6-4 | NA | TRBJ2-2 | NA
TGTGCCAGCAGCTGGGCCGAGTTCCCTAGCTCTGAAGCTTTCTTT | CASSWAEFPSSEAFF | TRBV5-4 | once | TRBJ1-1 | NA
TGCAGCGTTGAGGGACAGGGATTCAACAATGAGCAGTTCTTC | CSVEGQGFNNEQFF | TRBV29-1 | few | TRBJ2-1 | TRBD1
TGTGCCTTATCAGGGTGGCGGGACAGGGGAATCTATGGCTACACCTTC | CALSGWRDRGIYGYTF | TRBV2 | few | TRBJ1-2 | TRBD1
TGTGCCAGCCGCGACGCGAGCTCCTACAATGAGCAGTTCTTC | CASRDASSYNEQFF | TRBV5-4 | NA | TRBJ2-1 | NA
TGTGCCAGCAGTTACTCATCGGGGTGGGAAGGCTACACCTTC | CASSYSSGWEGYTF | TRBV6-5 | NA | TRBJ1-2 | NA
TGTGCCAGCAGCAGGAGACAGGGGGCAGATACGCAGTATTTT | CASSRRQGADTQYF | TRBV7-9 | NA | TRBJ2-3 | TRBD1
TGTGCCAGCAGCCCCGACTTGAGCTCCTACAATGAGCAGTTCTTC | CASSPDLSSYNEQFF | TRBV11-2 | few | TRBJ2-1 | NA
TGTGCCTGGAGTGTAAGGTCGGAAACTAATGAAAAACTGTTTTTT | CAWSVRSETNEKLFF | TRBV30 | NA | TRBJ1-4 | NA
TGCAGCGTTGCAGGAGGGGAGATGAACACTGAAGCTTTCTTT | CSVAGGEMNTEAFF | TRBV29-1 | NA | TRBJ1-1 | NA
TGCGCCAGCAGCCAAGATGGCCTAGCGGGAACCGGGGAGCTGTTTTTT | CASSQDGLAGTGELFF | TRBV4-3 | few | TRBJ2-2 | TRBD2
TGTGCCAGCAGCTCTGACAGAAGCGTCCAAGAGACCCAGTACTTC | CASSSDRSVQETQYF | TRBV7-9 | few | TRBJ2-5 | NA
TGTGCCAGCAGTTTGGACAGGGCGGCCTACAATGAGCAGTTCTTC | CASSLDRAAYNEQFF | TRBV27 | NA | TRBJ2-1 | TRBD1
TGTGCCAGCACCGCCATGGACGGCACCGGGGAGCTGTTTTTT | CASTAMDGTGELFF | TRBV7-9 | NA | TRBJ2-2 | NA
TGTGCCAGCAGTGACAGCGGGGGGACAGATACGCAGTATTTT | CASSDSGGTDTQYF | TRBV6-4 | NA | TRBJ2-3 | TRBD2
TGTGCCAGCAGTTTCTCTAGCGGCATGCAAGAGACCCAGTACTTC | CASSFSSGMQETQYF | TRBV27 | NA | TRBJ2-5 | TRBD2
TGTGCCAGCAGTGATAAAAGGGACAGCGGTGAAGCTTTCTTT | CASSDKRDSGEAFF | TRBV25-1 | few | TRBJ1-1 | TRBD1
TGTGCCAGCAGCTTAGCTCCGTGGCAGGGGAACACTGAAGCTTTCTTT | CASSLAPWQGNTEAFF | TRBV11-2 | NA | TRBJ1-1 | NA
TGTGCCAGCAGTTATTCGGGGGAGACCTACGAGCAGTACTTC | CASSYSGETYEQYF | TRBV6-5 | NA | TRBJ2-7 | NA
TGTGCCAGCAGTCCTAGCACTCAATACAATGAGCAGTTCTTC | CASSPSTQYNEQFF | TRBV7-9 | few | TRBJ2-1 | NA
TGTGCCAGCTCACCACCAAGCGGAGGCAGCACTGAAGCTTTCTTT | CASSPPSGGSTEAFF | TRBV18 | NA | TRBJ1-1 | NA
TGTGCCAGCAGCAAAGACAGGGCAAGCTCCTACAATGAGCAGTTCTTC | CASSKDRASSYNEQFF | TRBV13 | NA | TRBJ2-1 | TRBD1
TGTGCCAGCAGCCAGGACAGGGGAAGGACCGGGGAGCTGTTTTTT | CASSQDRGRTGELFF | TRBV7-9 | NA | TRBJ2-2 | TRBD1
TGTGCCAGCAGCGAACACGAATCGAACACTGAAGCTTTCTTT | CASSEHESNTEAFF | TRBV9 | NA | TRBJ1-1 | NA
TGCGCCAGCAGTTTCGTCTTGGATCAGCCCCAGCATTTT | CASSFVLDQPQHF | TRBV4-1 | NA | TRBJ1-5 | NA
TGTGCCAGCAGCTACGGACAGGGCCGGAATGAGCAGTTCTTC | CASSYGQGRNEQFF | TRBV11-2 | once | TRBJ2-1 | TRBD1
TGTGCCAGCCGGGGGACCTATGGCTACACCTTC | CASRGTYGYTF | TRBV13 | few | TRBJ1-2 | NA
TGTGCCAGCAGCTTTAATCGGGGGTACGAGCAGTACTTC | CASSFNRGYEQYF | TRBV13 | NA | TRBJ2-7 | NA
TGCGCCAGCAGCCAAGGGACGGGGAGCTATGGCTACACCTTC | CASSQGTGSYGYTF | TRBV4-1 | once | TRBJ1-2 | NA
TGTGCCAGCAGATTATCCCCCTACGAGCAGTACTTC | CASRLSPYEQYF | TRBV27 | once | TRBJ2-7 | NA
TGTGCCAGCAGCCACTTAGGGGTGGCTGAGCAGTTCTTC | CASSHLGVAEQFF | TRBV27 | few | TRBJ2-1 | NA
TGTGCCAGCAGTACAGGGTATGGGCAAGAGACCCAGTACTTC | CASSTGYGQETQYF | TRBV9 | NA | TRBJ2-5 | NA
TGTGCCAGCAGCTCTAGGCCCCTCATTGAGACCCAGTACTTC | CASSSRPLIETQYF | TRBV11-2 | many | TRBJ2-5 | NA
TGCAGCGCCCTGGAAAGCTCCTACGAGCAGTACTTC | CSALESSYEQYF | TRBV29-1 | NA | TRBJ2-7 | NA
TGTGCCAGCAGTGACAAGAACACCGGGGAGCTGTTTTTT | CASSDKNTGELFF | TRBV6-1 | few | TRBJ2-2 | NA
TGTGCCACCACAAGTTTGACGAGGGACAGCTCCTCCAACGAGCAGTACTTC | CATTSLTRDSSSNEQYF | TRBV27 | NA | TRBJ2-7 | TRBD1
TGTGCCAGCAGTTGGGCGGGAGGAGGGTACAATGAGCAGTTCTTC | CASSWAGGGYNEQFF | TRBV6-5 | NA | TRBJ2-1 | TRBD2
TGTGCCTGGAGTGTGGTCCCGGGAGATACGCAGTATTTT | CAWSVVPGDTQYF | TRBV30 | NA | TRBJ2-3 | NA
TGTGCCAGCAGCCCAGTGACAGGGGCATACACCTTC | CASSPVTGAYTF | TRBV9 | few | TRBJ1-2 | TRBD1
TGTGCCAGCAGATACCTGAGGACTAGCGGGTATACGCAGTATTTT | CASRYLRTSGYTQYF | TRBV2 | many | TRBJ2-3 | TRBD2
TGTGCCAGCCGGAGTGTAGGGACTTCGTATACGCAGTATTTT | CASRSVGTSYTQYF | TRBV28 | few | TRBJ2-3 | NA
TGTGCCAGCAGTTTCAGGGGGGCTGGGGCCAACGTCCTGACTTTC | CASSFRGAGANVLTF | TRBV28 | NA | TRBJ2-6 | NA
TGTGCCAGCAGTGAAATAGCGGGAGAGAGAGAGACCCAGTACTTC | CASSEIAGERETQYF | TRBV6-4 | few | TRBJ2-5 | TRBD2
TGTGCCAGCAGCCCCGGACCCGCACAAGAGACCCAGTACTTC | CASSPGPAQETQYF | TRBV9 | NA | TRBJ2-5 | NA
TGCGCCAGCAGCCAAGGACAGGGTTCCCCCTACGAGCAGTACTTC | CASSQGQGSPYEQYF | TRBV4-3 | NA | TRBJ2-7 | TRBD1
TGTGCCAGCAGAGGGAGTGGGACAGGGTCGGTGCAGTACTTC | CASRGSGTGSVQYF | TRBV28 | few | TRBJ2-7 | TRBD1
TGTGCCAGCCGCGCTCCTACAGGGGAGTTAGGTCAGCCCCAGCATTTT | CASRAPTGELGQPQHF | TRBV28 | NA | TRBJ1-5 | TRBD1
TGTGCCTGGAGTGACGGGAACACTGAAGCTTTCTTT | CAWSDGNTEAFF | TRBV30 | NA | TRBJ1-1 | NA
TGTGCCAGCAGTCCCTCGGCCACTACAGATACGCAGTATTTT | CASSPSATTDTQYF | TRBV28 | NA | TRBJ2-3 | NA